A selection of T cell receptor beta chains follows, all from one sample in a study of regulatory T cells in long-lasting Graves disease. One entry per CDR3 protein, called by TCRdb with MiXCR from the multiplex PCR reads. The sample holds about 540,000 distinct CDR3 sequences; 13% are singletons and the top ten take roughly 10%. This same sample was also part of a study on T cells in Graves' hyperthyroidism and ophthalmopathy.

The sequenced sample was peripheral blood mononuclear cells (PBMCs), obtained at new diagnosis, from a patient treated with antithyroid drugs. The source is a man younger than 40 with Graves disease. Each CDR3 is given with its conserved first and last residue. Fields, in order: J gene, V gene, D gene, CDR3 length, CDR3 protein. The D gene is left open where the match is weak.

TRBJ2-2	TRBV5-5	NA	15	CASSAVGGATGELFF
TRBJ2-7	TRBV20-1	NA	11	CSAPRGNEQYF
TRBJ1-2	TRBV5-1	NA	13	CASSSADLYGYTF
TRBJ2-3	TRBV3-1	TRBD2	16	CASSSRLAGVRDTQYF
TRBJ2-2	TRBV29-1	NA	12	CSVVQNTGELFF
TRBJ2-1	TRBV7-3	TRBD2	15	CASSSRLAGDNEQFF
TRBJ2-7	TRBV12-3/TRBV12-4	TRBD1	14	CASSPTGQGYEQYF
TRBJ2-2	TRBV7-7	NA	13	CASSIGVNGELFF
TRBJ2-5	TRBV20-1	NA	14	CSARDGGYIETQYF
TRBJ2-2	TRBV12-3/TRBV12-4	NA	16	CASNPEAQGPGGELFF
TRBJ2-5	TRBV2	NA	15	CASTPSRDSQETQYF
TRBJ2-1	TRBV6-9	NA	13	CASSYPGNNEQFF
TRBJ1-5	TRBV27	NA	14	CASSLSGGWELRYF
TRBJ2-7	TRBV10-3	NA	13	CAISEDPKYEQYF
TRBJ2-7	TRBV19	TRBD1	15	CASSTLPGQGFEQYF
TRBJ2-3	TRBV3-1	NA	16	CASSQSDGRRTDTQYF
TRBJ2-1	TRBV12-3/TRBV12-4	TRBD2	16	CASSLFWREVYNEQFF
TRBJ1-6	TRBV12-3/TRBV12-4	NA	13	CASSLRSNSPLHF
TRBJ1-6	TRBV30	NA	12	CAADRRYSPLHF
TRBJ1-5	TRBV18	TRBD1	16	CASSAEQGYSNQPQHF
TRBJ1-5	TRBV6-1	NA	13	CASRSYSNQPQHF
TRBJ2-7	TRBV6-2/TRBV6-3	NA	12	CASSDTLYEQYF
TRBJ1-1	TRBV29-1	TRBD1	14	CSVVPDRVRTEAFF
TRBJ1-5	TRBV12-3/TRBV12-4	TRBD1	15	CASSLGGRQGQPQHF
TRBJ2-6	TRBV27	NA	16	CASSLLGLSGANVLTF
TRBJ2-3	TRBV18	NA	16	CASSPTIGASTDTQYF
TRBJ2-2	TRBV27	TRBD1	15	CASSFYFQGVGELFF
TRBJ1-2	TRBV29-1	NA	12	CSVVGMGYGYTF
TRBJ1-4	TRBV2	NA	13	CASSDYSNEKLFF
TRBJ1-1	TRBV18	NA	12	CASSNPPLGAFF
TRBJ2-7	TRBV15	NA	15	CATSRTGSPTYEQYF
TRBJ2-7	TRBV11-2	NA	15	CASSLERANSYEQYF
TRBJ1-5	TRBV20-1	TRBD1	15	CSASDGTGDSQPQHF
TRBJ2-1	TRBV4-1	TRBD2	15	CASSARTSGDNEQFF
TRBJ1-1	TRBV20-1	NA	13	CSARNYPGTEAFF
TRBJ1-1	TRBV4-1	TRBD1	13	CASSFDRGSEAFF
TRBJ2-7	TRBV28	TRBD1	15	CASRPGTGGLYEQYF